This entry lists 13 T cell receptor beta chains sequenced from one sample in a study of post-analysis software for immune sequencing data. Antigens for these TCRs are unknown. The TCR beta cDNA libraries contained unique molecular identifiers. TCRdb ran MiXCR on the PCR reads and lists one entry per CDR3 protein. The sample has hundreds of thousands of distinct CDR3 sequences, 55% to 70% seen once. Study-wide findings and caveats: Relative to controls, patients had five TRBV segments at higher frequency, with TRBV5-6, TRBV5-1 and TRBV20-1 among these.

Sequenced material: blood. These receptor sequences come from a girl aged 2 to 10 with multiple sclerosis.

V and J are TRBV29-1 and TRBJ2-1; TRBD2 matches at 8 bases. V lost 7 bases and J lost 4; bases outside the gene matches: 3. The CDR3 has 12 residues. Germline values: CDR1 SQVTM, CDR2 ANQGSEA. The CDR3 spells CSAGGPYNEQFF. CDR3 DNA sequence: TGCAGCGCGGGGGGGCCTTACAATGAGCAGTTCTTC.

The rearrangement uses TRBV29-1 and TRBJ2-3; 7 bases align to TRBD1. J gave up 1 base and V 7 bases, and 8 bases lay outside the gene matches. The CDR3 sequence is 14 residues long. Germline V gene sequence: CDR1 SQVTM, CDR2 ANQGSEA. The CDR3 bases are TGCAGCGCTCAAGAGGGGGCCCGCACAGATACGCAGTATTTT. This sequence encodes CSAQEGARTDTQYF.

This clonotype was recorded only once. The chain is built from TRBV6-2 or TRBV6-3 and TRBJ2-1; 9 nucleotides match TRBD1. This CDR3 is built from 18 residues. Trimming cost V 6 bases and J 3 bases; bases outside gene matches: 15. CDR1 and CDR2 from the germline V gene are MNHEY and SVGEGT. CDR3: CASRDADRGSRDYNEQFF. CDR3 nucleotide sequence: TGTGCCAGCAGGGACGCGGACAGGGGTAGTCGGGACTACAATGAGCAGTTCTTC.

Only a few counts were recorded for this clonotype. For the CDR3, the DNA is TGCAGCGTTGAACTCCTCTATGGCTACACCTTC. It specifies CSVELLYGYTF. The chain uses TRBV29-1 and TRBJ1-2; D gene unclear. V dropped 2 bases and J dropped 4 bases, with 5 bases sitting between them. The CDR3 loop spans 11 amino acids. Germline loops: CDR1 SQVTM, CDR2 ANQGSEA.

The genes are TRBV7-2 and TRBJ2-5; possibly TRBD1 for D (6 bases). Trimming pared 1 base from V and 4 bases from J, leaving 16 bases between. The CDR3 is 16 amino acids. CDR1 and CDR2 from the germline V gene are SGHTA and FQGNSA. The CDR3 here is CASSLGPQDRRETQYF. The CDR3 DNA is TGTGCCAGCAGCTTAGGCCCTCAGGACAGACGAGAGACCCAGTACTTC.

CDR3 DNA sequence: TGCAGCGTTGAAGATAGCGGGAGGGCCCCCGATGAGCAGTTCTTC. It yields the protein CSVEDSGRAPDEQFF. This chain joins TRBV29-1 and TRBJ2-1; 11 bases line up with TRBD2. Germline values: CDR1 SQVTM, CDR2 ANQGSEA. V lost 0 bases and J lost 8; bases outside the gene matches: 6. CDR3 length equals 15 residues.

The chain couples TRBV11-3 to TRBJ2-5, with 8 positions matching TRBD2. The CDR3 length is 18 residues. Trimming took 5 bases from V and 5 from J; bases not matched to a gene: 19. CDR1 and CDR2 (germline): SGHNT, YENEEA. The CDR3, as DNA: TGTGCCAGCAGCCCGAAACCGGGACTAGTACCAGATGACGAGACCCAGTACTTC. Its protein is CASSPKPGLVPDDETQYF.

V and J are TRBV20-1 and TRBJ2-4; no clear D gene. The J call could be wrong; TRBJ2-7 is a better fit for the DNA end. This CDR3 has 9 residues. The germline V gene has CDR1 DFQATT and CDR2 SNEGSKA (reference sequence). CDR3 protein: CSARDEQYF. The DNA of the CDR3 is TGCAGTGCTAGGGACGAGCAGTACTTC.

The chain employs TRBV5-1 and TRBJ2-3, with 8 bases lining up with TRBD1. The CDR3 covers 14 residues. Germline CDR1 is SGHRS and CDR2 is YFSETQ. With 5 bases clipped from V and 0 bases from J, the junction kept 2 bases outside the gene matches. CDR3 coding DNA: TGCGCCAGCAGGACAGGGGCCAGCACAGATACGCAGTATTTT. It specifies CASRTGASTDTQYF.

V gene TRBV27 combines with J gene TRBJ2-7; TRBD1 matches at 8 bases. Germline V gives CDR1 MNHEY, CDR2 SMNVEV (reference sequence). The CDR3 is 14 residues long. The V segment lost 2 bases and the J segment 7 bases; nucleotides outside the gene matches: 7. The CDR3 region is CASSLLHRDREQYF. In nucleotides, the CDR3 is TGTGCCAGCAGTTTACTACACCGGGACAGGGAGCAGTACTTC.

The J gene is TRBJ1-2, the V gene TRBV6-5; D is possibly TRBD1 (5 bases). Trimming removed 0 bases at V and 4 bases at J, with 12 bases between. Germline loops: CDR1 MNHEY, CDR2 SVGAGI. This CDR3 comprises 15 residues. The chain's CDR3 is CASSYSSQGSYGYTF. CDR3 bases: TGTGCCAGCAGTTACTCGAGCCAGGGTTCCTATGGCTACACCTTC.

CDR3 in DNA: TGTGCCAGCAGCGTAGGCCCCCCTCGGGGTCCCACAGATACGCAGTATTTT. This encodes CASSVGPPRGPTDTQYF. This chain joins TRBV9 and TRBJ2-3; possible D gene TRBD2, 5 bases. CDR3 size: 17 residues. Germline V gives CDR1 SGDLS, CDR2 YYNGEE. The V end lost 0 bases, the J end lost 2 bases, and 16 bases lay between the germline ends.

The chain carries TRBV20-1 and TRBJ2-1; D is unresolved. The CDR3 runs to 13 residues. Germline assignment: CDR1 DFQATT and CDR2 SNEGSKA (reference sequence). V lost 6 bases, J lost 7 bases, and 16 bases lay in between. This chain's CDR3 is CSAPGLEGNEQFF. The CDR3 bases are TGCAGTGCCCCGGGTCTAGAAGGGAATGAGCAGTTCTTC.